This TCR beta chain originates from a study of neurological immune-mediated disorders. TCRdb re-called the 5' RACE reads with MiXCR, one entry per CDR3 protein. The table lists approximately 31,000 distinct CDR3 sequences, 4% to 5.5% of them singletons. This clonotype was seen at least ten times. Germline V gives CDR1 LGHNA, CDR2 YSLEER. This CDR3 contains 16 residues. Trimming took off 1 base at V and 7 bases at J, with 17 bases between the two ends. The sample was PBMCs. V and J are TRBV4-3 and TRBJ2-1; D perhaps matches TRBD1 (7 bases). The origin of this receptor is a man aged 18 to 29 in good health. As DNA, the CDR3 is TGCGCCAGCAGCCAAGCGGCTTCGGCAGGGGGGAATGAGCAGTTCTTC. It specifies CASSQAASAGGNEQFF.